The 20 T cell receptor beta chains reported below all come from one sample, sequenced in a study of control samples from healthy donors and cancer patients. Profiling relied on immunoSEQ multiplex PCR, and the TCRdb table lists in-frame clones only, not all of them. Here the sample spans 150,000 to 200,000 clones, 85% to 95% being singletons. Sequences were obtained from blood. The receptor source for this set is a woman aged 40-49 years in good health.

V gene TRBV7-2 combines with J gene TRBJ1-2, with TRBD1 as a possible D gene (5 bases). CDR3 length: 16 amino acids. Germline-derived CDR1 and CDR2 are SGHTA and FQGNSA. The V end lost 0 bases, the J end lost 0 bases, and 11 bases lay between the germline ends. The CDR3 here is CASSLAGGGSNYGYTF. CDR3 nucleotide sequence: TGTGCCAGCAGCTTAGCGGGCGGGGGTTCTAACTATGGCTACACCTTC.

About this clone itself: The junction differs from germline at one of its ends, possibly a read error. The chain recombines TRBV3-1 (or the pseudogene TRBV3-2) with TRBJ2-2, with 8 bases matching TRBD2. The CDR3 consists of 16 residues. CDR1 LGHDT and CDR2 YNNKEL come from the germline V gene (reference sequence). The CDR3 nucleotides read TGTGCCCGCAGCCACTTCGGGGGGGGTAACACCGGGGAGCTGTTTTTT. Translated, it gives CARSHFGGGNTGELFF.

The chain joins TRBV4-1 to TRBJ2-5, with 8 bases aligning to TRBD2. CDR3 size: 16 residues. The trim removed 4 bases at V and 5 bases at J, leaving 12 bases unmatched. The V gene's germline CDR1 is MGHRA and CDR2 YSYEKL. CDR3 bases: TGCGCCAGCAGCCCCTCCCGCGGACTAGCAGGGGAGACCCAGTACTTC. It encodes CASSPSRGLAGETQYF.

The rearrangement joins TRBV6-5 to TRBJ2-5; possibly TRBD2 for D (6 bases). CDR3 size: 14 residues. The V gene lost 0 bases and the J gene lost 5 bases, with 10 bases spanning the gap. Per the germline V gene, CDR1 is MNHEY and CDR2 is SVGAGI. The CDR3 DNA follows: TGTGCCAGCAGTTACTCGTTCAGCGGGGAGACCCAGTACTTC. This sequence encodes CASSYSFSGETQYF.

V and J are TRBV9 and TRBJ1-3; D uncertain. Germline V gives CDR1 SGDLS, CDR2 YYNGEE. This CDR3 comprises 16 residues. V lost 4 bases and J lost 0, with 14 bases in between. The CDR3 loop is CASSKGPGYSGNTIYF. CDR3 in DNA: TGTGCCAGCAGCAAAGGCCCGGGCTACTCTGGAAACACCATATATTTT.

The CDR3 DNA reads TGTGCCAGTAGTGAGGGGTTATTTCAGCCCCAGCATTTT. Translated: CASSEGLFQPQHF. The chain carries TRBV19 and TRBJ1-5, with a weak D call TRBD1 (5 bases). Germline CDR1 LNHDA, CDR2 SQIVND (reference sequence). Trimming shortened V by 5 bases and J by 6 bases, and 11 bases separated the two germline ends. The CDR3 covers 13 residues.

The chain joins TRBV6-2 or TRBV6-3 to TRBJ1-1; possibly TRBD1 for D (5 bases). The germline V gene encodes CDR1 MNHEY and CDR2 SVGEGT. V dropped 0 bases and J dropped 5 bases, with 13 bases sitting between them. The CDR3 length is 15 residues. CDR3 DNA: TGTGCCAGCAGTTACTCATTTGGGGGAGATACTGAAGCTTTCTTT. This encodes CASSYSFGGDTEAFF.

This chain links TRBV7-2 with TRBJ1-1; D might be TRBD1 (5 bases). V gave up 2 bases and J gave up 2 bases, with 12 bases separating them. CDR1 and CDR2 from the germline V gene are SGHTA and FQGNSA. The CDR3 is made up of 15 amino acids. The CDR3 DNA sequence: TGTGCCAGCAGCTTATATGGGACGGAAAACACTGAAGCTTTCTTT. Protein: CASSLYGTENTEAFF.

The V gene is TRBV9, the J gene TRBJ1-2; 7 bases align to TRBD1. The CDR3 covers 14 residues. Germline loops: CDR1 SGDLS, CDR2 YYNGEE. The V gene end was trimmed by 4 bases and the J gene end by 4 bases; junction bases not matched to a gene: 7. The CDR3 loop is CASSSGTAGYGYTF. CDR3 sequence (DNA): TGTGCCAGCAGCTCAGGGACAGCGGGCTATGGCTACACCTTC. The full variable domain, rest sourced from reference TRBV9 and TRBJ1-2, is DSGVTQTPKHLITATGQRVTLRCSPRSGDLSVYWYQQSLDQGLQFLIQYYNGEERAKGNILERFSAQQFPDLHSELNLSSLELGDSALYFCASSSGTAGYGYTFGSGTRLTVV.

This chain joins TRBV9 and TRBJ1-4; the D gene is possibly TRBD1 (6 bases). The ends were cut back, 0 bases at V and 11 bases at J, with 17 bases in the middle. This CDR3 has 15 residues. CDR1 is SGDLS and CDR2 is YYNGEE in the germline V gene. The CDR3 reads CASSVEDRQSGKLFF. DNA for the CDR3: TGTGCCAGCAGCGTAGAAGACAGGCAGTCAGGGAAACTGTTTTTT.

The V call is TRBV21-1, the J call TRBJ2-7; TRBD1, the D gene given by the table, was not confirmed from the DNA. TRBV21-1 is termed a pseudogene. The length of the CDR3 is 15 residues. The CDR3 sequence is CASSSQDLPPYEQYF. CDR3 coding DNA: TGTGCCAGCAGCTCACAGGACCTACCCCCTTACGAGCAGTACTTC.

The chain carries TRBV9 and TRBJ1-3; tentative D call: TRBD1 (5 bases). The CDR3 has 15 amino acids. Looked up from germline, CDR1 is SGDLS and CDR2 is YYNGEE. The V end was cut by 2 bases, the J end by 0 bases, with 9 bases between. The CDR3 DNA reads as TGTGCCAGCAGCGTGACGGGGGACTCTGGAAACACCATATATTTT. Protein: CASSVTGDSGNTIYF.

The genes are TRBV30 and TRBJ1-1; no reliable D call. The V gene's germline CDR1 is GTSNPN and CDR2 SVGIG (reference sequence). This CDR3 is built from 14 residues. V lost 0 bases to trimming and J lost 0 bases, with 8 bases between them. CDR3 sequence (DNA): TGTGCCTGGAGTGTATCGGTATTGAACACTGAAGCTTTCTTT. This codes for CAWSVSVLNTEAFF.

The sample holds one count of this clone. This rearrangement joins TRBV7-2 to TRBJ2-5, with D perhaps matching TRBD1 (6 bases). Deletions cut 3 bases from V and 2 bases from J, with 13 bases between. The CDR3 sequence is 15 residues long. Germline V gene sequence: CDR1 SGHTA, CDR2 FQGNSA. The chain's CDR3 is CASSFPLGGQETQYF. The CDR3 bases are TGTGCCAGCAGCTTTCCCCTAGGGGGACAAGAGACCCAGTACTTC. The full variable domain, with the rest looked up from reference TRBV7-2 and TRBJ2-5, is GAGVSQSPSNKVTEKGKDVELRCDPISGHTALYWYRQSLGQGLEFLIYFQGNSAPDKSGLPSDRFSAERTGGSVSTLTIQRTQQEDSAVYLCASSFPLGGQETQYFGPGTRLLVL.

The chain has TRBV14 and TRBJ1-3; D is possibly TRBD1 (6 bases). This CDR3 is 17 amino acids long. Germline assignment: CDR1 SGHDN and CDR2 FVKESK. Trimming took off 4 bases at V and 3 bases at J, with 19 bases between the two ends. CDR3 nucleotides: TGTGCCAGCAGCCCCCCGGTTCCCCACAGGGTTGGAAACACCATATATTTT. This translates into CASSPPVPHRVGNTIYF.

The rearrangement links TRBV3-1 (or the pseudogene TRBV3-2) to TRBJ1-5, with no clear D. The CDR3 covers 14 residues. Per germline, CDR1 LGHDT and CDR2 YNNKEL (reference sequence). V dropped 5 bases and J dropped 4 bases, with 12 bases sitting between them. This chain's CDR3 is CASSNTGMNQPQHF. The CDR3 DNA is TGTGCCAGCAGCAATACGGGAATGAATCAGCCCCAGCATTTT.

The CDR3 DNA follows: TGTGCCAGCAGCCCGCACAGGGCGGGAGGCTACACCTTC. It codes for CASSPHRAGGYTF. The V and J genes are TRBV11-2 and TRBJ1-2; tentatively, D is TRBD1 (6 bases). V gave up 5 bases and J gave up 8 bases, with 15 bases separating them. CDR1 is SGHAT and CDR2 is FQNNGV in the germline V gene. The CDR3 contains 13 residues.

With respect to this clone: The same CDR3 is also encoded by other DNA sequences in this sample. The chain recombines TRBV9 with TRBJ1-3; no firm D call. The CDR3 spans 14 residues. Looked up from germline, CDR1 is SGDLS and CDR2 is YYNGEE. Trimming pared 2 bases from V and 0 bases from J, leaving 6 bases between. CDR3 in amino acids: CASSVTGSGNTIYF. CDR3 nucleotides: TGTGCCAGCAGCGTGACGGGCTCTGGAAACACCATATATTTT. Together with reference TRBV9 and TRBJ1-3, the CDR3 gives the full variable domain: DSGVTQTPKHLITATGQRVTLRCSPRSGDLSVYWYQQSLDQGLQFLIQYYNGEERAKGNILERFSAQQFPDLHSELNLSSLELGDSALYFCASSVTGSGNTIYFGEGSWLTVV.

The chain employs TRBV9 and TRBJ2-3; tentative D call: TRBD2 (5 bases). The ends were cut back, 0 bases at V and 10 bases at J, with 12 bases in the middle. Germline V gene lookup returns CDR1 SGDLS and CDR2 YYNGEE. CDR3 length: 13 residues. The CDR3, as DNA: TGTGCCAGCAGCGTAGACCTAGCCCCGGCGCAGTATTTT. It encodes CASSVDLAPAQYF. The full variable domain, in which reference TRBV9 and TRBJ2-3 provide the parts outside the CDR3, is DSGVTQTPKHLITATGQRVTLRCSPRSGDLSVYWYQQSLDQGLQFLIQYYNGEERAKGNILERFSAQQFPDLHSELNLSSLELGDSALYFCASSVDLAPAQYFGPGTRLTVL.

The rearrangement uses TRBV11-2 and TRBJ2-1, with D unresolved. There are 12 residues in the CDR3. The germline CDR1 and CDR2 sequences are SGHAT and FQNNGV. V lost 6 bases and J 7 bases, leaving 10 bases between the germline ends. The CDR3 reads CASRSGSNEQFF. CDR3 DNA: TGTGCCAGCAGGTCAGGTTCAAATGAGCAGTTCTTC.